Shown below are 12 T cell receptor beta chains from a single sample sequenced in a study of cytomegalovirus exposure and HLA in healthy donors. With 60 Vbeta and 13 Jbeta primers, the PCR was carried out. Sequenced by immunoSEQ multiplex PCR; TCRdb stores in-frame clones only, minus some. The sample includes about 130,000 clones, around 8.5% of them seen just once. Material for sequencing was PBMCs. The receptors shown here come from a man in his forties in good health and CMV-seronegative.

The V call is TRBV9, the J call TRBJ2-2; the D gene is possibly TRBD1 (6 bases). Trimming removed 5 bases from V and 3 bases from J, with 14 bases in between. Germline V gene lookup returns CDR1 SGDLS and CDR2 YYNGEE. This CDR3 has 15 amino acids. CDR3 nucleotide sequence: TGTGCCAGCAGTCAGAGGGGGACGGACACCGGGGAGCTGTTTTTT. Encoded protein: CASSQRGTDTGELFF.

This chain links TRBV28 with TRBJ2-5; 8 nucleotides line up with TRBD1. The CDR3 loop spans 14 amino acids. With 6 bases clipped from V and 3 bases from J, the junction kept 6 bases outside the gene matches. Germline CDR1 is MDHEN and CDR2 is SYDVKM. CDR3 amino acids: CASSQDRVEETQYF. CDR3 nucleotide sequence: TGTGCCAGCAGCCAGGACAGGGTGGAAGAGACCCAGTACTTC.

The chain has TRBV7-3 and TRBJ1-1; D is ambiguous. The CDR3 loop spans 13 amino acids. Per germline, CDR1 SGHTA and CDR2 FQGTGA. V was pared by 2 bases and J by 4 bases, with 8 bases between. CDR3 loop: CASSLSQATEAFF. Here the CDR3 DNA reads TGTGCCAGCAGCTTATCCCAGGCCACTGAAGCTTTCTTT.

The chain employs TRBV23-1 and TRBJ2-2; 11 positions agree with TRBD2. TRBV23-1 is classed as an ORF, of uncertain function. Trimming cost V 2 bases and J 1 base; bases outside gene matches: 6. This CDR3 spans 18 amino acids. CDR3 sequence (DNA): TGCGCCAGCAGTCAACCGGGACTAGCGGACTTGAACACCGGGGAGCTGTTTTTT. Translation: CASSQPGLADLNTGELFF.

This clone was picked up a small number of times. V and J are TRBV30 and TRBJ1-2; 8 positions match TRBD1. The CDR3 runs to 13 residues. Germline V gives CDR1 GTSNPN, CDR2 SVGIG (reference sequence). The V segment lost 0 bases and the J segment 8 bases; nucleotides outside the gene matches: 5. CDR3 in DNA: TGTGCCTGGAGTGTACAGGGGGGCGAAGGCTACACCTTC. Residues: CAWSVQGGEGYTF.

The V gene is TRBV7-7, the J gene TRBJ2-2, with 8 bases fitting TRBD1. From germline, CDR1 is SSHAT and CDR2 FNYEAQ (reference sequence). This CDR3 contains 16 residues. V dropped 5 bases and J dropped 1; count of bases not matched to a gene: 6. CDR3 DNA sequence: TGTGCCAGCAGCACCCAACAGGGGGGGAACACCGGGGAGCTGTTTTTT. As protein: CASSTQQGGNTGELFF.

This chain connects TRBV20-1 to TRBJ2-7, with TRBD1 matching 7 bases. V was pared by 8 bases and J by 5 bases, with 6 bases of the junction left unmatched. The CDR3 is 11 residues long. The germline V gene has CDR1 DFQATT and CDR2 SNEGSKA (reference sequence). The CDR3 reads CSIPTGNEQYF. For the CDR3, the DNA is TGCAGTATACCGACAGGGAACGAGCAGTACTTC.

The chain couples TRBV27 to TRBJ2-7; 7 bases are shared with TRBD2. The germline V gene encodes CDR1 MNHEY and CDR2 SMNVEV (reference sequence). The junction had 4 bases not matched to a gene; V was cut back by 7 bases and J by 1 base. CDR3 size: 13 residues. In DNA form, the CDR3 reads TGTGCCAGCAAATCGGGGGGTTCCTACGAGCAGTACTTC. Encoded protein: CASKSGGSYEQYF.

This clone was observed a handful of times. In DNA form, the CDR3 reads TGTGCCAGCAGGGGAGTACAGGGGGGAAACATTCAGTACTTC. Its protein is CASRGVQGGNIQYF. This rearrangement joins TRBV7-9 to TRBJ2-4, with 8 bases matching TRBD1. V lost 6 bases to trimming and J lost 6 bases; unmatched junction nucleotides: 7. Germline lookup yields CDR1 SEHNR and CDR2 FQNEAQ (reference sequence). The CDR3 contains 14 residues.

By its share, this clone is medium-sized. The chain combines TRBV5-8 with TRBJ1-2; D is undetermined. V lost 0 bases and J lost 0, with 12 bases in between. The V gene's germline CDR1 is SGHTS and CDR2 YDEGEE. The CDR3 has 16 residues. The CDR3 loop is CASSLGLTGANYGYTF. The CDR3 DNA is TGTGCCAGCAGCTTGGGGTTAACGGGAGCTAACTATGGCTACACCTTC.

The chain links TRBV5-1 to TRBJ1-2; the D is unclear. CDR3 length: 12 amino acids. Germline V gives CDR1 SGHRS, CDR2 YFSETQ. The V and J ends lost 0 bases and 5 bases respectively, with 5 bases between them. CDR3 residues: CASSLDAYGYTF. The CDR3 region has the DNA TGCGCCAGCAGCTTGGATGCGTATGGCTACACCTTC. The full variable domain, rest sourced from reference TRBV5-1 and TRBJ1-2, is KAGVTQTPRYLIKTRGQQVTLSCSPISGHRSVSWYQQTPGQGLQFLFEYFSETQRNKGNFPGRFSGRQFSNSRSEMNVSTLELGDSALYLCASSLDAYGYTFGSGTRLTVV.

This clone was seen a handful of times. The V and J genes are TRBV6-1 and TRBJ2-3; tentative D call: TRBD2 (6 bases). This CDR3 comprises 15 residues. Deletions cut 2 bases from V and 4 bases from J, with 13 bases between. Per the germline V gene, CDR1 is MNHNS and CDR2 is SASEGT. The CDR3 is CASSESGRLADTQYF. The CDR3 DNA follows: TGTGCCAGCAGTGAATCTGGGAGGTTAGCAGATACGCAGTATTTT.